This entry lists 8 T cell receptor beta chains sequenced from one sample in a study of blood T cell dynamics during melanoma immunotherapy. The repertoire was sequenced with immunoSEQ multiplex PCR; TCRdb's copy has only in-frame clones and lacks some. The sample shows roughly 10,000 clones, around 78% of them seen only once. The time point was: pre-treatment baseline. Specimen: blood, collected from a patient treated with checkpoint blockade. The receptors originated from a human donor with melanoma.

V gene TRBV14 combines with J gene TRBJ2-3; TRBD2 agrees at 7 bases. The junction had 5 bases not matched to a gene; V was cut back by 6 bases and J by 5 bases. The germline V gene has CDR1 SGHDN and CDR2 FVKESK. This CDR3 is built from 13 residues. CDR3 bases: TGTGCCAGCAGGTGGGCTAGCGGAGATACGCAGTATTTT. Its protein is CASRWASGDTQYF.

This chain connects TRBV6-5 to TRBJ2-1; D is perhaps TRBD2 (6 bases). V was clipped by 6 bases and J by 8 bases, with 17 bases between them. This CDR3 contains 14 residues. The V gene's germline CDR1 is MNHEY and CDR2 SVGAGI. In DNA form, the CDR3 reads TGTGCCAGCAGCCTCGGGGCCCCGGGGGATGAGCAGTTCTTC. Translation gives CASSLGAPGDEQFF.

The chain couples TRBV6-1 to TRBJ2-6; no definite D call. The CDR3 runs 14 residues. V lost 8 bases to trimming and J lost 3 bases, with 11 bases between them. Per the germline V gene, CDR1 is MNHNS and CDR2 is SASEGT. The CDR3 DNA reads TGTGCCAGCCTCTCCTTAGATGGGGCCAACGTCCTGACTTTC. This translates into CASLSLDGANVLTF.

V usage is TRBV4-1 and J usage is TRBJ1-5; D gene uncertain. In germline, CDR1 is MGHRA, CDR2 YSYEKL. The CDR3 is made up of 14 amino acids. V was pared by 0 bases and J by 4 bases, with 7 bases between. The CDR3 DNA reads TGCGCCAGCAGCCAAGAGTTGGGGAATCAGCCCCAGCATTTT. It specifies CASSQELGNQPQHF.

The chain is built from TRBV5-5 and TRBJ2-7; the D gene is possibly TRBD2 (6 bases). Trimming pared 6 bases from V and 0 bases from J, leaving 31 bases between. Germline-derived CDR1 and CDR2 are SGHKS and YYEKEE (reference sequence). This CDR3 is built from 20 residues. CDR3 coding DNA: TGTGCCAGCACCCTCGAGTCCACGCCGCGAGTAGCGGCCTCCTCCTACGAGCAGTACTTC. It specifies CASTLESTPRVAASSYEQYF. Together with reference TRBV5-5 and TRBJ2-7, the CDR3 gives the full variable domain: DAGVTQSPTHLIKTRGQQVTLRCSPISGHKSVSWYQQVLGQGPQFIFQYYEKEERGRGNFPDRFSARQFPNYSSELNVNALLLGDSALYLCASTLESTPRVAASSYEQYFGPGTRLTVT.

V usage is TRBV6-5 and J usage is TRBJ2-5, with D possibly being TRBD1 (6 bases). V was clipped by 6 bases and J by 2 bases, with 16 bases between them. Looked up from germline, CDR1 is MNHEY and CDR2 is SVGAGI. CDR3 size: 15 residues. The CDR3 region has the DNA TGTGCCAGCAGCCAGCCAGGGGATAGGCAAGAGACCCAGTACTTC. Translated: CASSQPGDRQETQYF.

The chain joins TRBV11-1 to TRBJ2-1, with 10 bases aligning to TRBD2. Looked up from germline, CDR1 is SGHAT and CDR2 is FQDESV (reference sequence). The CDR3 runs to 18 residues. V lost 3 bases and J lost 7; bases outside the gene matches: 15. The CDR3: CASSFPSSSSGSKNEQFF. For the CDR3, the DNA is TGTGCCAGCAGCTTCCCCTCGAGTTCTAGCGGGAGCAAGAATGAGCAGTTCTTC.

The CDR3 loop reads CASSSGGTEQFF. The CDR3 nucleotides are TGTGCCAGCAGCTCCGGTGGGACGGAGCAGTTCTTC. The chain is built from TRBV7-3 and TRBJ2-1; the D gene could be TRBD1 or TRBD2 (5 bases each). This CDR3 has 12 residues. V lost 4 bases and J 10 bases, leaving 11 bases between the germline ends. Germline V CDR1 and CDR2: SGHTA, FQGTGA. The full variable domain, completed using reference TRBV7-3 and TRBJ2-1, is GAGVSQTPSNKVTEKGKYVELRCDPISGHTALYWYRQSLGQGPEFLIYFQGTGAADDSGLPNDRFFAVRPEGSVSTLKIQRTERGDSAVYLCASSSGGTEQFFGPGTRLTVL.